Below, 14 T cell receptor beta chains from the same sample are listed, as sequenced in a study of T cell responses to AZD1222 COVID-19 vaccine. The repertoire was sequenced with immunoSEQ multiplex PCR; TCRdb's copy has only in-frame clones and lacks some. The data show just over 80,000 clones, just under 90% seen once. The source material was peripheral blood, sampled on day 0 of AZD1222 vaccination. The receptors here all came from an adult in good health.

The chain combines TRBV7-7 with TRBJ2-3; TRBD2 aligns across 10 bases. V lost 3 bases, J lost 5 bases, and 5 bases stayed unmatched. Germline CDR1 and CDR2: SSHAT and FNYEAQ (reference sequence). The length of the CDR3 is 15 residues. CDR3 in amino acids: CASSLSGGALDTQYF. DNA of the CDR3: TGTGCCAGCAGCTTGAGCGGGGGGGCATTAGATACGCAGTATTTT.

This chain links TRBV6-5 with TRBJ1-1; possibly TRBD1 for D (6 bases). V was clipped by 8 bases and J by 1 base, with 14 bases between them. Germline V lookup: CDR1 MNHEY, CDR2 SVGAGI. The CDR3 is 14 residues long. The CDR3 protein is CASRKQGPNTEAFF. CDR3 nucleotide sequence: TGTGCCAGCCGAAAACAGGGACCGAACACTGAAGCTTTCTTT.

CDR3 protein: CASSPNTRRQYF. The CDR3, as DNA: TGTGCCAGCAGTCCCAATACCCGTAGGCAGTACTTC. The chain has TRBV2 and TRBJ2-7; no clear D. The CDR3 has 12 amino acids. CDR1 and CDR2 from the germline V gene are SNHLY and FYNNEI. Trimming removed 5 bases at V and 9 bases at J, with 14 bases between.

The genes are TRBV5-1 and TRBJ2-2; D gene ambiguous. V was shortened by 4 bases and J by 2 bases, with 12 bases between the two germline ends. CDR1 and CDR2 from the germline V gene are SGHRS and YFSETQ. CDR3 length equals 15 residues. CDR3 DNA: TGCGCCAGCAGCACCGACACAATTAACACCGGGGAGCTGTTTTTT. Protein sequence: CASSTDTINTGELFF.

The CDR3 DNA sequence: TGTGCCAGCAGCTTCTTCAGGGACCAAGAGACCCAGTACTTC. Residues: CASSFFRDQETQYF. V and J are TRBV7-9 and TRBJ2-5; perhaps TRBD1 as D (5 bases). Trimming removed 3 bases from V and 0 bases from J, with 8 bases in between. CDR1 and CDR2 from the germline V gene are SEHNR and FQNEAQ (reference sequence). The CDR3 runs 14 residues.

The chain joins TRBV12-3 or TRBV12-4 to TRBJ1-1, with D maybe TRBD1 (5 bases). V was trimmed by 6 bases and J by 3 bases, leaving 8 bases between them. This CDR3 contains 12 residues. Here the CDR3 DNA reads TGTGCCAGCAGGTTGGGGGACACTGAAGCTTTCTTT. It codes for CASRLGDTEAFF.

This clone showed up just once. The chain combines TRBV27 with TRBJ1-3; 8 bases match TRBD1. CDR1 is MNHEY and CDR2 is SMNVEV in the germline V gene (reference sequence). The junction had 13 bases not matched to a gene; V was cut back by 5 bases and J by 4 bases. The CDR3 covers 17 residues. This CDR3 reads CASSRGTGPESGNTIYF. The CDR3 coding sequence is TGTGCCAGCAGTAGAGGGACAGGCCCGGAATCGGGAAACACCATATATTTT.

With regard to this clone: Because it lacks the conserved phenylalanine or tryptophan at the end, this CDR3 is likely a read error. The DNA is left out, because the CDR3 cannot be placed on it with certainty; the CDR3 is given as TCRdb lists it. CDR3 amino acids: CASSLGPP. The rearrangement links TRBV5-1 to TRBJ2-7. The CDR3 adds up to 8 amino acids, both ends counted. Per germline, CDR1 SGHRS and CDR2 YFSETQ.

The chain employs TRBV5-1 and TRBJ2-5, with 10 bases aligning to TRBD2. CDR3 size: 17 residues. Germline V gene data show CDR1 as SGHRS and CDR2 as YFSETQ. J lost 2 bases, V lost 0 bases, and 7 bases had no gene match. Here the CDR3 reads CASSLVVAGGIQETQYF. The CDR3 nucleotides are TGCGCCAGCAGCTTGGTAGTAGCGGGGGGTATTCAAGAGACCCAGTACTTC.

CDR3 nucleotide sequence: TGTGCCAGCAGCCCTACCCTAGCGGGGGGGCTTTACGAGCAGTACTTC. Its translation is CASSPTLAGGLYEQYF. The chain uses TRBV2 and TRBJ2-7, with TRBD2 matching over 12 bases. Germline CDR1 is SNHLY and CDR2 is FYNNEI. V lost 6 bases to trimming and J lost 4 bases; unmatched junction nucleotides: 10. This CDR3 has 16 amino acids.

This chain connects TRBV6-1 to TRBJ1-1; D is possibly TRBD1 (5 bases). V lost 2 bases, J lost 0 bases, and 13 bases lay in between. Germline lookup yields CDR1 MNHNS and CDR2 SASEGT. The CDR3 runs to 16 residues. The CDR3 sequence is CASSERWGTVNTEAFF. In DNA, the CDR3 is TGTGCCAGCAGTGAACGGTGGGGGACGGTGAACACTGAAGCTTTCTTT.

This clone was seen once. The chain links TRBV9 to TRBJ1-6, with 10 bases fitting TRBD1. The CDR3 is 15 residues long. V lost 3 bases and J lost 8; bases outside the gene matches: 5. CDR1 and CDR2 from the germline V gene are SGDLS and YYNGEE. As DNA, the CDR3 is TGTGCCAGCAGCGCATCGACAGGGGGCTATTCACCCCTCCACTTT. Translating gives CASSASTGGYSPLHF.

The rearrangement joins TRBV18 to TRBJ2-5, with TRBD2 matching over 13 bases. The CDR3 runs to 16 residues. V trimming: 6 bases; J trimming: 5 bases; junction bases outside the gene matches: 9. Per germline, CDR1 KGHSH and CDR2 LQKENI. This CDR3 is CASSQLGLAGKETQYF. The CDR3 region has the DNA TGTGCCAGCTCGCAACTGGGACTAGCGGGGAAGGAGACCCAGTACTTC.

CDR3 amino acids: CATSDPSGSTDTQYF. Written as DNA, the CDR3 is TGTGCCACCAGTGATCCGAGCGGGAGCACAGATACGCAGTATTTT. The V call is TRBV24-1, the J call TRBJ2-3; D perhaps matches TRBD2 (6 bases). The CDR3 is 15 residues long. Germline assignment: CDR1 KGHDR and CDR2 SFDVKD. Trimming cost V 3 bases and J 0 bases, with 9 bases left between them.